One sample yielded the 30 T cell receptor beta chains listed below, sequenced in a study of T cells in women clearing cervical HPV infection. Sequencing used immunoSEQ multiplex PCR; TCRdb keeps in-frame clones, though not all of them. The listing records around 28,000 clones. The sequenced material came from blood buffy coat. The receptors derive from a woman between 18 and 70 years old with a cervical HPV16 infection that either progressed to CIN3+ or cleared (not recorded which).

For this clone: The CDR3 end lies 3 residues beyond the end of the read and is filled in from the germline J gene. The rearrangement uses TRBV7-9 and TRBJ1-4; 10 bases fit TRBD1. This CDR3 contains 15 residues. Germline V lookup: CDR1 SEHNR, CDR2 FQNEAQ (reference sequence). Unmatched junction bases numbered 6, after V lost 3 bases and J lost 8 bases. CDR3 sequence: CASSFEEDRGEKLFF. CDR3 bases read: TGTGCCAGCAGCTTCGAGGAGGACAGGGGGGAAAAA.

This chain's CDR3 is CASLSNWLLAGDTAFF. Incomplete CDR3 DNA: TGTGCCAGCTTATCCAATTGGCTACTAGCGGGAGATACG. The chain has TRBV18 and TRBJ1-1; no reliable D call. The read comes to an end 3 residues before the CDR3 does, leaving the germline J gene to fill in the end. The CDR3 sequence is 16 residues long. CDR1 KGHSH and CDR2 LQKENI come from the germline V gene.

Note on this clone: The read finishes 3 residues shy of the CDR3 end, and the germline J gene is used to complete it. This rearrangement joins TRBV7-9 to TRBJ1-1; a possible D gene is TRBD1 (5 bases). The germline V and J ends were trimmed by 8 bases and 1 base, with 11 bases remaining between them. The CDR3 extends over 13 amino acids. Germline V gene lookup returns CDR1 SEHNR and CDR2 FQNEAQ (reference sequence). CDR3: CASGDGGNTEAFF. CDR3 DNA, as far as it was read: TGTGCCAGCGGAGACGGGGGGAACACTGAA. Combining the CDR3 with reference TRBV7-9 and TRBJ1-1 gives the whole variable domain DTGVSQNPRHKITKRGQNVTFRCDPISEHNRLYWYRQTLGQGPEFLTYFQNEAQLEKSRLLSDRFSAERPKGSFSTLEIQRTEQGDSAMYLCASGDGGNTEAFFGQGTRLTVV.

About this clone: The read falls 3 residues short of the CDR3 end, and the missing part is taken from the germline J gene. The gene calls are TRBV29-1 and TRBJ2-5, with 8 nucleotides matching TRBD1. This CDR3 spans 14 amino acids. Trimming at V came to 2 bases and at J to 4 bases, leaving 6 bases not matched to a gene. Germline V gene lookup returns CDR1 SQVTM and CDR2 ANQGSEA. The DNA read from the CDR3 is TGCAGCGTTGAACGTACAGGGGGGAGAGAGACC. It yields the protein CSVERTGGRET. In full, the CDR3 reads CSVERTGGRETQYF.

Incomplete CDR3 DNA: TGTGCCAGCGGTCGACCGGGACAGCCATCGGATGGC. Translating it yields CASGRPGQPSDG. The complete CDR3 reads CASGRPGQPSDGYTF. This chain joins TRBV5-4 and TRBJ1-2; TRBD1 matches 7 bases. The read comes to an end 3 residues before the CDR3 does, leaving the germline J gene to fill in the end. The CDR3 is made up of 15 amino acids. Germline lookup yields CDR1 SGHNT and CDR2 YYREEE (reference sequence). With V trimmed by 7 bases and J by 6 bases, 15 bases remained unmatched.

Comment on this clone: Read sequence stops 3 residues before the CDR3 end, and the germline J gene provides the missing end. The genes are TRBV7-2 and TRBJ2-5; 8 nucleotides line up with TRBD1. V was pared by 2 bases and J by 5 bases, with 7 bases of the junction left unmatched. Germline V gene data show CDR1 as SGHTA and CDR2 as FQGNSA. The CDR3 extends over 15 amino acids. The CDR3 here is CASSLIRTGQETQYF. The CDR3 bases that were read are TGTGCCAGCAGCTTAATCCGGACAGGGCAGGAGACC.

Concerning this clone: The CDR3 end is not reached by the read, which stops 3 residues before it; the germline J gene fills it in. V usage is TRBV20-1 and J usage is TRBJ1-2, with 7 positions matching TRBD1. Germline V gene sequence: CDR1 DFQATT, CDR2 SNEGSKA (reference sequence). This CDR3 region has 12 residues. CDR3: CSAPKGAAGYTF. Partial CDR3 DNA: TGCAGTGCGCCGAAGGGGGCTGCGGGC.

Note on this clone: The sequenced fragment ends 3 residues before the CDR3 boundary, so the rest is inferred from the germline J gene. J is TRBJ2-1 and V is TRBV6-2 or TRBV6-3; D possibly corresponds to TRBD2 (5 bases). CDR1 and CDR2 (germline): MNHEY, SVGEGT. The CDR3 covers 13 residues. Trimming took 2 bases from V and 4 from J, leaving 6 bases between them. CDR3 bases read: TGTGCCAGCAGTTACGGCGGGTACAATGAG. Protein: CASSYGGYNE. The complete CDR3 protein is CASSYGGYNEQFF.

A remark on this clone: The read ends 3 residues shy of where the CDR3 ends; the end is completed using the germline J gene. V usage is TRBV12-3 or TRBV12-4 and J usage is TRBJ1-3; D is perhaps TRBD1 (6 bases). This CDR3 is built from 15 residues. The V end lost 7 bases, the J end lost 0 bases, and 13 bases lay between the germline ends. The covered CDR3 bases are TGTGCCAGCACCGAACAGGGTTACTCTGGAAACACC. Its protein is CASTEQGYSGNT. The entire CDR3 protein reads CASTEQGYSGNTIYF.

Remarks on this clone: The CDR3 extends 3 residues past the end of the read, so its final part is completed from the germline J gene. The chain employs TRBV20-1 and TRBJ2-7; D ambiguous. CDR1 is DFQATT and CDR2 is SNEGSKA in the germline V gene (reference sequence). V lost 3 bases, J lost 3 bases, and 9 bases lay in between. This CDR3 has 12 amino acids. The CDR3 sequence is CSASLRGYEQYF. The sequenced part of the CDR3 DNA is TGCAGTGCTAGTTTACGAGGCTACGAG.

For this clone: The observed sequence ends 3 residues before the CDR3 terminus, with the missing tail filled in from the germline J gene. V usage is TRBV30 and J usage is TRBJ1-2; no clear D. Germline V gene data show CDR1 as GTSNPN and CDR2 as SVGIG (reference sequence). The CDR3 has 12 amino acids. The covered CDR3 bases are TGTGCCTGGAGAGATTCGACATACGAC. It translates to CAWRDSTYD. The whole CDR3 reads CAWRDSTYDYTF.

Remarks on this clone: Coverage ceases 3 residues before the CDR3 finishes, and the germline J gene fills in the end. The chain employs TRBV10-3 and TRBJ2-2, with 9 bases aligning to TRBD1. Germline V gives CDR1 ENHRY, CDR2 SYGVKD. This CDR3 is built from 18 residues. CDR3 region: CAISESASRTGGNSPLFF. The part of the CDR3 DNA that was read is TGTGCCATCAGTGAGTCCGCGAGCAGAACAGGGGGCAATTCACCG.

As concerns this clone: With the read ending 3 residues before the CDR3 end, the germline J gene is used to fill in that end. The chain recombines TRBV19 with TRBJ2-1; 7 bases agree with TRBD2. The CDR3 is 14 residues long. Trimming took 8 bases from V and 4 from J; bases not matched to a gene: 8. CDR1 is LNHDA, CDR2 SQIVND, per germline (reference sequence). CDR3 DNA, as far as it was read: TGTGCCAGTTCGCCGACTAGCTCTTACAATGAG. Translating gives CASSPTSSYNE. The full CDR3 protein reads CASSPTSSYNEQFF. Complete variable domain (other parts from reference TRBV19 and TRBJ2-1): DGGITQSPKYLFRKEGQNVTLSCEQNLNHDAMYWYRQDPGQGLRLIYYSQIVNDFQKGDIAEGYSVSREKKESFPLTVTSAQKNPTAFYLCASSPTSSYNEQFFGPGTRLTVL.

A word on this clone: The read ends 3 residues shy of where the CDR3 ends; the end is completed using the germline J gene. The rearrangement links TRBV20-1 to TRBJ2-5, with D perhaps matching TRBD2 (6 bases). Germline V CDR1 and CDR2: DFQATT, SNEGSKA (reference sequence). The CDR3 extends over 16 amino acids. V lost 0 bases and J 2 bases, leaving 16 bases between the germline ends. CDR3 DNA, as far as it was read: TGCAGTGCTAGAGATCTGTGGAGGGGAGGTCAAGAGACC. This encodes CSARDLWRGGQET. The full CDR3 sequence reads CSARDLWRGGQETQYF.

CDR3 DNA, as far as it was read: TGCGCCAGCAGCCTGCGGACACCCCAAGAGACC. It yields the protein CASSLRTPQET. In full, the CDR3 is CASSLRTPQETQYF. The rearrangement joins TRBV5-1 to TRBJ2-5; tentative D call: TRBD1 (5 bases). With the read ending 3 residues before the CDR3 end, the germline J gene is used to fill in that end. Germline V lookup: CDR1 SGHRS, CDR2 YFSETQ. V lost 4 bases and J 1 base, leaving 11 bases between the germline ends. CDR3 length: 14 amino acids.

As concerns this clone: The read terminates 3 residues ahead of where the CDR3 ends, so the germline J gene completes it. The V gene is TRBV5-5, the J gene TRBJ2-1; 8 bases are a match to TRBD1. Germline trimming cut 4 bases from V and 6 bases from J; bases unmatched to any gene: 9. The CDR3 is 15 amino acids. Germline values: CDR1 SGHKS, CDR2 YYEKEE (reference sequence). CDR3 region: CASSLGGQVINEQFF. The sequenced CDR3 bases are TGTGCCAGCAGCCTGGGGGGACAGGTGATCAATGAG.

Concerning this clone itself: The sequence runs out 3 residues before the end of the CDR3; the remainder is reconstructed from the germline J gene. This CDR3 is also generated by other DNA sequences in the sample. The chain carries TRBV19 and TRBJ1-3; TRBD1 matches at 7 bases. The CDR3 runs to 17 residues. CDR1 and CDR2 (germline): LNHDA, SQIVND (reference sequence). The V gene end was trimmed by 4 bases and the J gene end by 0 bases; junction bases not matched to a gene: 9. The CDR3 sequence: CASSTPGQIVSGNTIYF. The sequenced part of the CDR3 DNA is TGTGCCAGTAGTACCCCGGGACAGATAGTCTCTGGAAACACC.

Concerning this clone: The DNA ends 3 residues before the CDR3 does, and the rest of the CDR3 is filled in from the germline J gene. The chain links TRBV5-1 to TRBJ2-7; 10 nucleotides match TRBD1. The CDR3 loop spans 15 amino acids. Germline-derived CDR1 and CDR2 are SGHRS and YFSETQ. V was pared by 4 bases and J by 4 bases, with 8 bases of the junction left unmatched. CDR3 DNA (partial): TGCGCCAGCAGCCTCGACAGGGGGCAAGAATACGAG. Its protein is CASSLDRGQEYE. The CDR3 as a whole reads CASSLDRGQEYEQYF.

Details on this clone: The read gets to within 3 residues of the CDR3 end, and the germline J gene fills in the rest. V gene TRBV19 combines with J gene TRBJ2-2; D possibly corresponds to TRBD1 (6 bases). CDR3 length: 15 amino acids. Germline assignment: CDR1 LNHDA and CDR2 SQIVND (reference sequence). The V end was cut by 6 bases, the J end by 1 base, with 12 bases between. CDR3 sequence reads: CASRDGQKNTGELFF. The sequenced part of the CDR3 DNA is TGTGCCAGTAGAGATGGACAGAAGAACACCGGGGAG.

Comments on this clone: Read data end 3 residues before the CDR3 end; the end is taken from the germline J gene. The gene calls are TRBV25-1 and TRBJ1-2; D not certain. The germline gives CDR1 MGHDK, CDR2 SYGVNS. Trimming removed 3 bases at V and 4 bases at J, with 12 bases between. This CDR3 has 14 amino acids. The sequenced CDR3 bases are TGTGCCAGCAGTGATCAGGAAAGAAGCTATGGC. Its protein is CASSDQERSYG. The CDR3, in full, reads CASSDQERSYGYTF.

On this clone itself: Read data end 3 residues before the CDR3 end; the end is taken from the germline J gene. Additional DNA sequences in this sample encode the identical CDR3. The chain joins TRBV4-2 to TRBJ2-5; 7 positions match TRBD2. Germline values: CDR1 LGHNA, CDR2 YNFKEQ. The J segment lost 5 bases and the V segment lost 0 bases, leaving 6 bases of the junction unmatched. This CDR3 region has 15 residues. CDR3 DNA (partial): TGTGCCAGCAGCCAAGAGGGGGGGTCGGGGGAGACC. Protein: CASSQEGGSGET. The entire CDR3 is CASSQEGGSGETQYF.

In the case of this clone: From the germline J gene comes the end of the CDR3, since the read stops 3 residues before it. V usage is TRBV20-1 and J usage is TRBJ2-5; 9 bases align to TRBD2. The CDR3 runs to 15 residues. V shed 5 bases, J shed 5 bases, and the junction held 12 bases outside the gene matches. Germline loops: CDR1 DFQATT, CDR2 SNEGSKA (reference sequence). The CDR3 protein is CSARGASGTWETQYF. CDR3 DNA, as far as it was read: TGCAGTGCTCGAGGGGCTAGCGGGACTTGGGAGACC.

The CDR3 loop is CASSLSGFNEQFF. Incomplete CDR3 DNA: TGTGCCAGCAGCTTATCGGGGTTCAATGAG. The chain carries TRBV11-1 and TRBJ2-1; a possible D gene is TRBD2 (5 bases). The sequence runs out 3 residues before the end of the CDR3; the remainder is reconstructed from the germline J gene. This CDR3 is built from 13 residues. Germline CDR1 is SGHAT and CDR2 is FQDESV (reference sequence). V was pared by 2 bases and J by 6 bases, with 8 bases between. Full variable domain (remainder filled in from reference TRBV11-1 and TRBJ2-1): EAEVAQSPRYKITEKSQAVAFWCDPISGHATLYWYRQILGQGPELLVQFQDESVVDDSQLPKDRFSAERLKGVDSTLKIQPAELGDSAMYLCASSLSGFNEQFFGPGTRLTVL.

Note on this clone: The CDR3 end falls 3 residues outside the read, so it is completed with the germline J gene. The chain carries TRBV11-1 and TRBJ2-7; perhaps TRBD2 as D (6 bases). V lost 3 bases and J lost 4, with 13 bases in between. The germline V gene has CDR1 SGHAT and CDR2 FQDESV (reference sequence). This CDR3 has 14 residues. The sequenced part of the CDR3 DNA is TGTGCCAGCAGCTTTGTGGGACTGTCTTACGAG. It encodes CASSFVGLSYE. The whole CDR3 protein is CASSFVGLSYEQYF.

About this clone: The sequenced fragment ends 3 residues before the CDR3 boundary, so the rest is inferred from the germline J gene. This sequence joins TRBV12-3 or TRBV12-4 and TRBJ1-2, with 7 bases lining up with TRBD1. The CDR3 totals 14 residues. V dropped 5 bases and J dropped 7; count of bases not matched to a gene: 10. This chain's CDR3 is CASSLPDRVSGYTF. The part of the CDR3 DNA that was read is TGTGCCAGCAGTCTCCCAGACAGGGTTAGTGGC.

Points on this clone: The read comes to an end 3 residues before the CDR3 does, leaving the germline J gene to fill in the end. This rearrangement joins TRBV7-2 to TRBJ2-3, with D possibly being TRBD2 (5 bases). Germline V gene lookup returns CDR1 SGHTA and CDR2 FQGNSA. The CDR3 runs to 15 residues. The DNA read from the CDR3 is TGTGCCAGCAGCTTAGCATTGCGGGTCCAAGAGACG. Translated: CASSLALRVQET. From start to end, the CDR3 is CASSLALRVQETQYF.

Of note for this clone: The read falls 3 residues short of the CDR3 end, and the missing part is taken from the germline J gene. The chain recombines TRBV4-2 with TRBJ2-3, with D possibly matching TRBD2 (6 bases). The CDR3 extends over 20 amino acids. V shed 4 bases and J shed 3 bases, with 29 bases lying between them. The germline V gene has CDR1 LGHNA and CDR2 YNFKEQ. The CDR3 protein is CASSPSALGQGFTLTDTQYF. The sequenced CDR3 bases are TGTGCCAGCAGCCCTAGCGCCTTAGGGCAAGGATTTACGTTGACAGATACG.

As regards this clone: Sequence at one end of the junction differs from germline and may be a read error. The read falls 3 residues short of the CDR3 end, and the missing part is taken from the germline J gene. This chain links TRBV4-2 with TRBJ2-1; TRBD2 matches 10 bases. This CDR3 has 18 amino acids. Germline V gene sequence: CDR1 LGHNA, CDR2 YNFKEQ. The covered CDR3 bases are TGCGCCAGCAGCCAAGATTGGCTAGCGGGAGCCAACTACAATGAG. It yields the protein CASSQDWLAGANYNE. The CDR3 reads in full as CASSQDWLAGANYNEQFF.

Notes on this clone: The DNA ends 3 residues before the CDR3 does, and the rest of the CDR3 is filled in from the germline J gene. Other nucleotide sequences from this sample produce the same CDR3. The chain uses TRBV29-1 and TRBJ2-7; 10 bases agree with TRBD2. Germline V gives CDR1 SQVTM, CDR2 ANQGSEA. Trimming removed 4 bases from V and 2 bases from J; junction bases left unmatched: 5. The CDR3 length is 14 residues. The sequenced CDR3 bases are TGCAGCGTTGGCCTAGCGGGAGTCACCTACGAG. It encodes CSVGLAGVTYE. The CDR3 in its entirety is CSVGLAGVTYEQYF.

Comments on this clone: The CDR3 extends 3 residues past the end of the read, so its final part is completed from the germline J gene. The rearrangement joins TRBV5-4 to TRBJ1-3; the D gene is possibly TRBD1 (5 bases). V was cut by 0 bases and J by 2 bases, with 9 bases left in between. This CDR3 region has 15 residues. Germline V gene sequence: CDR1 SGHNT, CDR2 YYREEE (reference sequence). Partial CDR3 DNA: TGTGCCAGCAGCTTGGGGGGCACTACTGGAAACACC. It encodes CASSLGGTTGNT. The complete CDR3 sequence is CASSLGGTTGNTIYF.